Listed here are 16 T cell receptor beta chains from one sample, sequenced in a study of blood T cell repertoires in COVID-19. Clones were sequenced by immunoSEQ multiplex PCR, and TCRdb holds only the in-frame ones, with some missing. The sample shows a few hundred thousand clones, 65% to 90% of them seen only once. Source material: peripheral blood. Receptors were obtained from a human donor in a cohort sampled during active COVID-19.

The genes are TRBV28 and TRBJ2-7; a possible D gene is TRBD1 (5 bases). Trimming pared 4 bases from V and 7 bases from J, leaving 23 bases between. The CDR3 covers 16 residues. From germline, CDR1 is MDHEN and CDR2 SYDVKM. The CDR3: CASSSPTLQQGLEQYF. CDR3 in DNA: TGTGCCAGCAGTTCCCCGACGTTGCAGCAGGGCCTGGAGCAGTACTTC.

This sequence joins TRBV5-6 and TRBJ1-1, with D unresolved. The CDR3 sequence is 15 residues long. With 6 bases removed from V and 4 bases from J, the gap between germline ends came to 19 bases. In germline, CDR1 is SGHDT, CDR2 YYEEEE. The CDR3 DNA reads TGTGCCAGCACATCCTTGGGCCAGGCGGGCACTGAAGCTTTCTTT. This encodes CASTSLGQAGTEAFF.

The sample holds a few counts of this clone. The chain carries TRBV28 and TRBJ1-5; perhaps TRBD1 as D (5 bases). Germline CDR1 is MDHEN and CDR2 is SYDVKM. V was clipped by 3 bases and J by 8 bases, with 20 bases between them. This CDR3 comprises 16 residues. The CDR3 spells CASSFRGWTGDEPQHF. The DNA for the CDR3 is TGTGCCAGCAGTTTTAGGGGTTGGACGGGGGATGAGCCCCAGCATTTT.

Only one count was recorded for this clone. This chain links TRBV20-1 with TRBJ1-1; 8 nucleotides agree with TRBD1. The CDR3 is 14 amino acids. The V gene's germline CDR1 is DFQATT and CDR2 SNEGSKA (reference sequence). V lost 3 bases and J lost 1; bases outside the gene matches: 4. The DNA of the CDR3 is TGCAGTGCTAGTGGAGGACAGGGGAACACTGAAGCTTTCTTT. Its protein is CSASGGQGNTEAFF.

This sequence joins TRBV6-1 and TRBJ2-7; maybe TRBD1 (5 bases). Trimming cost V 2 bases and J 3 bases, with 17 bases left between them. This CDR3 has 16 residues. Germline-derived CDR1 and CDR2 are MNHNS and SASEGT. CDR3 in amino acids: CASSENLGRASYEQYF. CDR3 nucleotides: TGTGCCAGCAGTGAAAATTTGGGCAGGGCCAGCTACGAGCAGTACTTC.

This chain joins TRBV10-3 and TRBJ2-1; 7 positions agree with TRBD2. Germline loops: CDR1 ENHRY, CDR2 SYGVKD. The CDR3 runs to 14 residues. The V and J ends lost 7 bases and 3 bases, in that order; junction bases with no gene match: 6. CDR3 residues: CAITTSPGYNEQFF. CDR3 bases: TGTGCCATCACGACTAGCCCCGGCTACAATGAGCAGTTCTTC.

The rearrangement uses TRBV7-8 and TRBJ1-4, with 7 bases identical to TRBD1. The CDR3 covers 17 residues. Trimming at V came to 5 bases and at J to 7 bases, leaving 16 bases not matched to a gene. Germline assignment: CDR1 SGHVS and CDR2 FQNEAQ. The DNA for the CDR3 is TGTGCCAGCAGCCCAATACGAGGCGAGGGGGCTCGTGAAAAACTGTTTTTT. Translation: CASSPIRGEGAREKLFF.

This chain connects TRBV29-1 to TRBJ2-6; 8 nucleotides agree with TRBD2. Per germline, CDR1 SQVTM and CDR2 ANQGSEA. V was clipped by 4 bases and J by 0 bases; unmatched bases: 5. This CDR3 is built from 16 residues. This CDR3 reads CSVVIGGGSGANVLTF. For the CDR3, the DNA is TGCAGCGTTGTTATCGGGGGGGGCTCTGGGGCCAACGTCCTGACTTTC.

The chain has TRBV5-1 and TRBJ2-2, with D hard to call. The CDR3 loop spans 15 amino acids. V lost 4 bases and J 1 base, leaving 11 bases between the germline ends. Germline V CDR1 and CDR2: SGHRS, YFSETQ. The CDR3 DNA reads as TGCGCCAGCAGCATGGGTCAGGTGAACACCGGGGAGCTGTTTTTT. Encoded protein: CASSMGQVNTGELFF.

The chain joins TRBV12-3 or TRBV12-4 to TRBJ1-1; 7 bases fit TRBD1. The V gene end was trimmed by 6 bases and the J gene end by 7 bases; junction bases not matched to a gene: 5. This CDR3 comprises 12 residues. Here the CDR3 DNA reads TGTGCCAGCAGCTCAGGACAGGATGAAGCTTTCTTT. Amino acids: CASSSGQDEAFF.

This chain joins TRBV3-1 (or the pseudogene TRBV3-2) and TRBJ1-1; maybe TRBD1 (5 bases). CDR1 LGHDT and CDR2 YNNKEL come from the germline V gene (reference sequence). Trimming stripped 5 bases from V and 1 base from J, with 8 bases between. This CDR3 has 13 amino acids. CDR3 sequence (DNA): TGTGCCAGCAGCTCCACAGGGAACACTGAAGCTTTCTTT. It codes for CASSSTGNTEAFF.

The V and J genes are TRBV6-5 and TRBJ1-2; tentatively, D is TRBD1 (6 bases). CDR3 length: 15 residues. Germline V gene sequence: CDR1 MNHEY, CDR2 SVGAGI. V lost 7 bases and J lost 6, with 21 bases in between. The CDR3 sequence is CASTGTRFSFHGYTF. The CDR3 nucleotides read TGTGCCAGCACCGGGACACGGTTCTCCTTCCATGGCTACACCTTC.

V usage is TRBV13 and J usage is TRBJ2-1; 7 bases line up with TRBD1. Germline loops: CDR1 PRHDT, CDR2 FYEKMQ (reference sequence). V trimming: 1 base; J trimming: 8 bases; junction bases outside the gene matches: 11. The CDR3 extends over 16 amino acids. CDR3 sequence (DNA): TGTGCCAGCAGCTTAGATAGGGACAGCCAGGGGTATGAGCAGTTCTTC. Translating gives CASSLDRDSQGYEQFF. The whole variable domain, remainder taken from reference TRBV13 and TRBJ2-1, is AAGVIQSPRHLIKEKRETATLKCYPIPRHDTVYWYQQGPGQDPQFLISFYEKMQSDKGSIPDRFSAQQFSDYHSELNMSSLELGDSALYFCASSLDRDSQGYEQFFGPGTRLTVL.

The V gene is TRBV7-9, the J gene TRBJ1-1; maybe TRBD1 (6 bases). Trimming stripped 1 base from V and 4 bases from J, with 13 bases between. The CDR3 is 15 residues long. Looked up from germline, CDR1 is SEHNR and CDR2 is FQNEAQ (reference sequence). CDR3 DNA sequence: TGTGCCAGCAGCTTAGATGGACAGTGGAGCACTGAAGCTTTCTTT. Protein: CASSLDGQWSTEAFF.

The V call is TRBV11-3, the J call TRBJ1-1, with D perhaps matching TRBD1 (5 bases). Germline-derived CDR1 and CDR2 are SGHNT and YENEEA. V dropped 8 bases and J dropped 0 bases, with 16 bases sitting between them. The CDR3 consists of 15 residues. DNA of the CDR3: TGTGCCAGCCCGGGAGGGGCCTGCCTGAACACTGAAGCTTTCTTT. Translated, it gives CASPGGACLNTEAFF.

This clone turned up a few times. CDR3 nucleotides: TGTGCCAGCAGCTTGACAGGGAATCAGCCCCAGCATTTT. As protein: CASSLTGNQPQHF. The chain employs TRBV7-2 and TRBJ1-5; 7 bases are a match to TRBD1. Losses at the gene ends were 3 bases for V and 4 bases for J; bases not matched to a gene: 0. Germline CDR1 reads SGHTA; CDR2 reads FQGNSA. The CDR3 loop spans 13 amino acids.